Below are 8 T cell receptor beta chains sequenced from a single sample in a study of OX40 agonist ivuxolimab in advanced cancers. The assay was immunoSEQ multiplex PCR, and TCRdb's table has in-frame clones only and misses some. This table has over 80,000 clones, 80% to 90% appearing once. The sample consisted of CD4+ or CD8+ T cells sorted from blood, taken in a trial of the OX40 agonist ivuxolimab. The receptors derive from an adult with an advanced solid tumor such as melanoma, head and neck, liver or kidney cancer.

CDR3 residues: CASSDGQGDSQHF. CDR3 DNA sequence: TGTGCCAGCAGTGACGGACAGGGGGATAGCCAGCATTTT. This chain links TRBV25-1 with TRBJ1-5; the match to TRBD1 covers 10 bases. The CDR3 contains 13 residues. CDR1 is MGHDK, CDR2 SYGVNS, per germline. Trimming at V came to 3 bases and at J to 12 bases, leaving 5 bases not matched to a gene.

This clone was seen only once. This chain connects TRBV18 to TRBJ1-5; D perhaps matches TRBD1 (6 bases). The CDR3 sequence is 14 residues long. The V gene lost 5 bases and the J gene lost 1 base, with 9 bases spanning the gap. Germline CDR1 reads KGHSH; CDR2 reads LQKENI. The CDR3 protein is CASSTGYSNQPQHF. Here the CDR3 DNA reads TGTGCCAGCTCAACAGGGTACAGCAATCAGCCCCAGCATTTT.

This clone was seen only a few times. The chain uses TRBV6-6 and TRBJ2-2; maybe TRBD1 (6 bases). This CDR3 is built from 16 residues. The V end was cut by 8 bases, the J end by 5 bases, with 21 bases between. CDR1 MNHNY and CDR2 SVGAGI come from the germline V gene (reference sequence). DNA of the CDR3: TGTGCCAGCTCCCCGAGGGGGATGGGGTTTACCGGGGAGCTGTTTTTT. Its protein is CASSPRGMGFTGELFF.

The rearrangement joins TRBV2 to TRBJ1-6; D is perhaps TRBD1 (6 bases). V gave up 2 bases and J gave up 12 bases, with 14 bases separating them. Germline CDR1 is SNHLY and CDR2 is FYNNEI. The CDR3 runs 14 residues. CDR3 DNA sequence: TGTGCCAGCAGTGAAATGGGGGGGGCGGTACCCCTCCACTTT. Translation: CASSEMGGAVPLHF. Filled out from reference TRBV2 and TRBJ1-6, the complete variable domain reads EPEVTQTPSHQVTQMGQEVILRCVPISNHLYFYWYRQILGQKVEFLVSFYNNEISEKSEIFDDQFSVERPDGSNFTLKIRSTKLEDSAMYFCASSEMGGAVPLHFGNGTRLTVT.

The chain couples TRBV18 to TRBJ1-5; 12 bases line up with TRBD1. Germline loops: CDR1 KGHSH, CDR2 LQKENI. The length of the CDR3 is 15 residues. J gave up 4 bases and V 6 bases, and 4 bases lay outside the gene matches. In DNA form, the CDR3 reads TGTGCCAGCTCCCGGGACAGGGGGCGTAATCAGCCCCAGCATTTT. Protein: CASSRDRGRNQPQHF.

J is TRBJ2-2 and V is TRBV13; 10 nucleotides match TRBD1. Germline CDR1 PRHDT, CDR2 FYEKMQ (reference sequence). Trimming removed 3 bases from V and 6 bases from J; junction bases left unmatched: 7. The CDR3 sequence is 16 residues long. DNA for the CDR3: TGTGCCAGCAGCTTTACCGGGACAGGGGAGTCCGGGGAGCTGTTTTTT. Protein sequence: CASSFTGTGESGELFF.

CDR3 region: CASSPPGQRNTIYF. The CDR3 nucleotides are TGTGCCAGCTCACCACCGGGACAGAGAAACACCATATATTTT. The genes are TRBV18 and TRBJ1-3; 7 nucleotides align to TRBD1. The trim removed 0 bases at V and 5 bases at J, leaving 1 base unmatched. The CDR3 consists of 14 residues. CDR1 KGHSH and CDR2 LQKENI come from the germline V gene.

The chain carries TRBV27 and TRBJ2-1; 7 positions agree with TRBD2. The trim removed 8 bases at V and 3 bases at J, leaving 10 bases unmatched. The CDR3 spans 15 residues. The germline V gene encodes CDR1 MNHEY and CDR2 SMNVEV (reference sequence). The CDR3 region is CASGPGGGGYNEQFF. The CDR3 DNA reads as TGTGCCAGCGGACCTGGTGGGGGGGGCTACAATGAGCAGTTCTTC.